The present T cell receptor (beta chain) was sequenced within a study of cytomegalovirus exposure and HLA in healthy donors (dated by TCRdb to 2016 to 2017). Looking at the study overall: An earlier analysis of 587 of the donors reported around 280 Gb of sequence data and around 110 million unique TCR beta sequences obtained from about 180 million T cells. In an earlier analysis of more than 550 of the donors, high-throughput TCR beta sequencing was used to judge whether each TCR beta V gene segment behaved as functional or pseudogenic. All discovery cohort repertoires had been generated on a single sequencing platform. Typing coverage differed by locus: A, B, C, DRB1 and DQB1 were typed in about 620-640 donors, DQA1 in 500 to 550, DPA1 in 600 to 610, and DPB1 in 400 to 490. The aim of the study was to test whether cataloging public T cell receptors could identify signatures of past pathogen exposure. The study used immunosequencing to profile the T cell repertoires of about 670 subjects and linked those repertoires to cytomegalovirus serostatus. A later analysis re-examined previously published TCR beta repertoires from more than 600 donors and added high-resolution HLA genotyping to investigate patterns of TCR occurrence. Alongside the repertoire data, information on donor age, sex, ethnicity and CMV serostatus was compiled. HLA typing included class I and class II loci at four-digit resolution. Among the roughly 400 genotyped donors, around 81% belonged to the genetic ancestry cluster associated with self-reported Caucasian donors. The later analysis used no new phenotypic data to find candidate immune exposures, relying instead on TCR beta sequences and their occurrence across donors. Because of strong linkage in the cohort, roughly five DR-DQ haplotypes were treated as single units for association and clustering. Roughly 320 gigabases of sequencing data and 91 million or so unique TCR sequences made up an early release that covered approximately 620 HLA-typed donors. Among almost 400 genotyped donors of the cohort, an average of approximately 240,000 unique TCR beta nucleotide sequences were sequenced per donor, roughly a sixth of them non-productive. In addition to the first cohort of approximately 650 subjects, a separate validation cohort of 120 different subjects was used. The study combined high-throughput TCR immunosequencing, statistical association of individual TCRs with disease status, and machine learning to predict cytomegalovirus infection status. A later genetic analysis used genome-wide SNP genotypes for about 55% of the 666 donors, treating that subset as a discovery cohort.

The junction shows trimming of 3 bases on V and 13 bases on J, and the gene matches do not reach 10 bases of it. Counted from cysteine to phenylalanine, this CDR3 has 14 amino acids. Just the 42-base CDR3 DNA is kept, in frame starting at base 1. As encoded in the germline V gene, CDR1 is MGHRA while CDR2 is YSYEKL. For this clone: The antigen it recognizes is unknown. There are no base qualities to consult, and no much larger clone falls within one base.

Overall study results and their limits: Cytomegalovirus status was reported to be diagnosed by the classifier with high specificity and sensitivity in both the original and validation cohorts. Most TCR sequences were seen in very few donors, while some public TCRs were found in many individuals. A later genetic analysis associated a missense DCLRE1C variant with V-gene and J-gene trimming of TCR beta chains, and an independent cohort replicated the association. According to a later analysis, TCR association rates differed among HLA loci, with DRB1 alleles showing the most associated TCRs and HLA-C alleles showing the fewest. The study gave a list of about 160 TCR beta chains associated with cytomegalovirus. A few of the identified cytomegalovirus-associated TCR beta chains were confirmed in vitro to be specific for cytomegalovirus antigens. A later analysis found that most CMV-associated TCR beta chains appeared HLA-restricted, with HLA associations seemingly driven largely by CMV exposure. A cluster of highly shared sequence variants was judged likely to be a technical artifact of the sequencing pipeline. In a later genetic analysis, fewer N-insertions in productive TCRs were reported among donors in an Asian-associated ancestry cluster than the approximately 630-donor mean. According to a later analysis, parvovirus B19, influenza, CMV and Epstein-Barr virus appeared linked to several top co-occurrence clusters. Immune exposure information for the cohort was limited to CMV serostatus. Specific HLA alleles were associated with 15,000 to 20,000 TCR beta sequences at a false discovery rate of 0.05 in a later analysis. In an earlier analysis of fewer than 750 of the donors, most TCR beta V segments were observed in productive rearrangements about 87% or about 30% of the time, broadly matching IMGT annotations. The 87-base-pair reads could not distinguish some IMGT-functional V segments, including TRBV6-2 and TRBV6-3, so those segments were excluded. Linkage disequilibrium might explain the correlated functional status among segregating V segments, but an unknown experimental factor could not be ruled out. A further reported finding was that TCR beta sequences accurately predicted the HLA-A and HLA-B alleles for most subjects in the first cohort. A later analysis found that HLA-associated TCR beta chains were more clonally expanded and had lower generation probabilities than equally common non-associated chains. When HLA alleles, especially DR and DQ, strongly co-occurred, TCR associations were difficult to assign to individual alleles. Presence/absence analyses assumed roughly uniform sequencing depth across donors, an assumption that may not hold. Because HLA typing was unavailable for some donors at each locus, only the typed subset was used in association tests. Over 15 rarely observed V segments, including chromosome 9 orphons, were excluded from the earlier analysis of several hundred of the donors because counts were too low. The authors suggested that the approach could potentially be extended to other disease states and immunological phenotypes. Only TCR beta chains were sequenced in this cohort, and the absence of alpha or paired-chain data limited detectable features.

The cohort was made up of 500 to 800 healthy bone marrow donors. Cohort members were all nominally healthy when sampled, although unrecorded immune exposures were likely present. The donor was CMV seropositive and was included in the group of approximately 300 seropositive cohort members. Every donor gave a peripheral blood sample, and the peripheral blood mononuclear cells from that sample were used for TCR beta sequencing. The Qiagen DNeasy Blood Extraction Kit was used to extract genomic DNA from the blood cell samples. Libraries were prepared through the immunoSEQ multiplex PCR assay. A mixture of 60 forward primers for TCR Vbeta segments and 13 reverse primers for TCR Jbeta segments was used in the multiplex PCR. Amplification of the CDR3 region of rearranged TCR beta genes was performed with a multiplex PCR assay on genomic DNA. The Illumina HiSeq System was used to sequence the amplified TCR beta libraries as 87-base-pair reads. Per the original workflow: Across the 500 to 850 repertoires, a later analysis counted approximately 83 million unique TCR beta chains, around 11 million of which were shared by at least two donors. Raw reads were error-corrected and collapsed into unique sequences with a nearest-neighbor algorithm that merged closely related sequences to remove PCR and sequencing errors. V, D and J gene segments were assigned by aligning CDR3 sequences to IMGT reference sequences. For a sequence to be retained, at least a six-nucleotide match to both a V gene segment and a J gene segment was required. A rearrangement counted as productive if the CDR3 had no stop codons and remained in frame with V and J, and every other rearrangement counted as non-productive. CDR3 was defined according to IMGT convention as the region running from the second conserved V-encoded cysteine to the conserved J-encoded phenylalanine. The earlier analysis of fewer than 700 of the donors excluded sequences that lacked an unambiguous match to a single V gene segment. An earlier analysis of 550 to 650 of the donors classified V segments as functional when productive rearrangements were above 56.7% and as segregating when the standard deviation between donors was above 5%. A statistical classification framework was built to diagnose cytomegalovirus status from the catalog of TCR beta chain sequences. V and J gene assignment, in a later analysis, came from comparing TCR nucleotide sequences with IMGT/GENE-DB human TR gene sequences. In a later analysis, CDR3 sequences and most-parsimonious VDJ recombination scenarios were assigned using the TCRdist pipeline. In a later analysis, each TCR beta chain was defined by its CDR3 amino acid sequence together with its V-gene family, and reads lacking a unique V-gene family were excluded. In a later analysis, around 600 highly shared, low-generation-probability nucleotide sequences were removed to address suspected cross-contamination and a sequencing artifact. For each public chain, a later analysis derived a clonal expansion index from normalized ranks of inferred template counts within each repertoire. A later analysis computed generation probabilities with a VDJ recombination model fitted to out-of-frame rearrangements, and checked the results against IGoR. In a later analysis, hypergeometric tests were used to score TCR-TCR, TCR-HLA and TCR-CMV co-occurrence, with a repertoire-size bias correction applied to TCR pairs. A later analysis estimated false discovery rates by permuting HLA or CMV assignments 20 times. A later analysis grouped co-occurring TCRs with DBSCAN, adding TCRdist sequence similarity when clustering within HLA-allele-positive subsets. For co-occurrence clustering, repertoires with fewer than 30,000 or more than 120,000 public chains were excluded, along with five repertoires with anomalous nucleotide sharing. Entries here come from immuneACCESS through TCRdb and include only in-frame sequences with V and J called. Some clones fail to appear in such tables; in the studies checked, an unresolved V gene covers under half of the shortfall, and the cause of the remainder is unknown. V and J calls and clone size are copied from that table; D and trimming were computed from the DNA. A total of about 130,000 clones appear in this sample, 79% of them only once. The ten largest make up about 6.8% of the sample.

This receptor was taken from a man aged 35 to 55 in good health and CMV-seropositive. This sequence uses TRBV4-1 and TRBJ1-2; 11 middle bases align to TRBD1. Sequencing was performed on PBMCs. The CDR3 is CASSQGTGGRFRTF. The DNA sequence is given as TGCGCCAGCAGCCAGGGGACAGGGGGACGGTTTCGCACCTTC.